This paragraph reports one TCR beta chain. RNA totalling about 0.5 to 1 ug underwent reverse transcription with random hexamers. TCRdb re-called the immunoSEQ multiplex PCR reads with MiXCR, one entry per CDR3 protein. This sample has roughly 180,000 distinct CDR3 sequences, with approximately 94% found just once. Sequencing targeted TCR beta in T cells from blood (CD8+ and CD4+). FACS enriched CD8+ TEMRA cells, while bulk CD8+ and CD4+ were negatively isolated. The CDR3 runs 15 residues. V lost 6 bases and J lost 0, with 11 bases in between. Germline values: CDR1 SGHVS, CDR2 FQNEAQ. This entry belongs to a study of CD8 T cells in Susac syndrome.

The specimen was CD4+ T cells from PBMCs. This chain links TRBV7-8 with TRBJ2-2; a weak D match, TRBD1 (6 bases). The clonotype comes from a human donor with multiple sclerosis. CDR3 bases: TGTGCCAGCAGAAGGGGGACCCCGAACACCGGGGAGCTGTTTTTT. Its translation is CASRRGTPNTGELFF.